This T cell receptor (beta chain) was recorded in a study of regulatory T cells in long-lasting Graves disease. Study-wide points: Whereas about a thousand public clonotypes were shared by new patients, persistent patients shared more, at a few thousand. Persistent cases favored TRBV28, TRBJ1-2 and TRBJ2-5.

Turning to this clonotype: Its antigen is still unknown.

The V gene lost 0 bases and the J gene lost 11 bases, with 14 bases spanning the gap. Germline values: CDR1 LNHNV, CDR2 YYDKDF (reference sequence). This CDR3 is built from 14 residues. Time point specified: newly diagnosed GD, antithyroid drugs for less than 3 months. RNA extracted from PBMCs served as the sequencing template. Arm-PCR with iRepertoire HTBI primers amplified the CDR3 regions for these TCR beta libraries. TCRdb reanalysed the multiplex PCR reads using MiXCR and keeps one entry per CDR3 protein. The data hold hundreds of thousands of distinct CDR3 sequences, with 16% observed a single time. The same specimen was also included in a second study, on T cells in Graves' hyperthyroidism and ophthalmopathy.

The chain couples TRBV15 to TRBJ1-5, with a possible D match to TRBD1 (6 bases). The sequence came from a man in his forties with Graves disease. The sequencing here drew on peripheral blood mononuclear cells (PBMCs), taken at new diagnosis, from a patient treated with antithyroid drugs. The DNA for the CDR3 is TGTGCCACCAGCAGAGATCGGTTTGCAGGGGCCCAGCATTTT. Translation: CATSRDRFAGAQHF.